The 4 T cell receptor beta chains below come from one sample, sequenced in a study of T-cell reconstitution after alpha-beta-depleted transplantation in children listed by TCRdb under 2016. The treatment or condition tag for this specimen amounts to: allogeneic hematopoietic cell transplantation with graft depleted of TCRalphabeta T cells and CD19 B cells. Library construction relied on PCR. The sequencer listed for this sample is Illumina HiSeq 2500. To normalize quantification of the TCRbeta repertoire, the TCR libraries were built with molecular barcoding that relied on unique molecular identifiers. The public sequencing data were trimmed at Q25 with fastp and processed into clonotypes with MiXCR by TCRdb, which kept only in-frame beta chains. Rows with one shared CDR3 protein collapse into an entry with the most common genes and DNA. The sample records almost 250,000 distinct CDR3 sequences, roughly 25% of which are singletons. 2.6% of the sample lies in the top ten.

Sequenced here: PBMCs, sampled before TCRalphabeta/CD19-depleted stem cell transplant. The receptors were gathered from a girl aged 2 to 10 with Fanconi anemia, due to receive a stem cell transplant.

The V call is TRBV29-1, the J call TRBJ1-1; TRBD1 is a possible D gene (6 bases). The CDR3 spans 11 residues. Trimming shortened V by 6 bases and J by 3 bases, and 8 bases separated the two germline ends. Germline V gives CDR1 SQVTM, CDR2 ANQGSEA. The CDR3 nucleotides are TGCAGCGTGGGACATTACACTGAAGCTTTCTTT. Translated: CSVGHYTEAFF.

The CDR3 DNA sequence: TGCGCCAGCAGCCCCGGGACTCTTGGCACAGATACGCAGTATTTT. Its translation: CASSPGTLGTDTQYF. The genes are TRBV5-1 and TRBJ2-3, with D perhaps TRBD2 (6 bases). Looked up from germline, CDR1 is SGHRS and CDR2 is YFSETQ. The CDR3 length is 15 residues. Trimming stripped 4 bases from V and 1 base from J, with 13 bases between.

This clonotype was seen at least ten times. The rearrangement uses TRBV20-1 and TRBJ2-7; D gene uncertain. CDR3 size: 11 residues. Germline-derived CDR1 and CDR2 are DFQATT and SNEGSKA (reference sequence). V lost 4 bases to trimming and J lost 2 bases, with 6 bases between them. The DNA for the CDR3 is TGCAGTGCTACCCGGGCCTACGAGCAGTACTTC. This gives the protein CSATRAYEQYF.

This clonotype was seen a handful of times. V and J are TRBV29-1 and TRBJ2-7; D gene unclear. Germline V gene lookup returns CDR1 SQVTM and CDR2 ANQGSEA. The germline V and J ends were trimmed by 4 bases and 0 bases, with 10 bases remaining between them. There are 13 residues in the CDR3. CDR3 sequence reads: CSVVDLSSYEQYF. DNA of the CDR3: TGCAGCGTTGTAGATCTTAGCTCCTACGAGCAGTACTTC.